The present entry profiles one T cell receptor beta chain with its context. Its cognate antigen is unknown. The data belong to a study of OX40 agonist ivuxolimab in advanced cancers. Overall study: Patients achieving partial responses numbered three: one hepatocellular carcinoma case and two cutaneous melanoma cases.

Study results and caveats: Circulating CD4+ and CD8+ T cells showed clonal expansion by week 6 at 0.1 to 3.0 mg/kg. Expansion of clones was among the lowest in partial responders at 0.1-3.0 mg/kg.

Patients who had autoimmune disease history or got systemic immunosuppression were left out. Some clones are missing from TCRdb's copy, which holds only in-frame ones; the method was immunoSEQ multiplex PCR. This table holds approximately 71,000 clones, 80% to 85% found once. The material sequenced was CD4+ or CD8+ T cells sorted from blood, taken in a trial of the OX40 agonist ivuxolimab. The clonotype comes from an adult with an advanced solid tumor such as melanoma, head and neck, liver or kidney cancer.

The CDR3 DNA reads as TGTGCCAGCAGCGTAGTACAGGGGGCGCGGAATGAGCAGTTCTTC. This gives the protein CASSVVQGARNEQFF. The genes are TRBV9 and TRBJ2-1; 9 nucleotides match TRBD1. CDR1 and CDR2 (germline): SGDLS, YYNGEE. V dropped 0 bases and J dropped 7; count of bases not matched to a gene: 5. The CDR3 is made up of 15 amino acids.